Sequencing of this T cell receptor beta chain was carried out in a study of tumor-infiltrating lymphocytes in primary liver carcinoma. Unsorted bulk tissue (roughly 19-30 mg) underwent RNA and DNA co-extraction. With chronic HBV infection, the patients were also treatment-naive. The germline V gene encodes CDR1 SGHRS and CDR2 YFSETQ. With 0 bases removed from V and 5 bases from J, the gap between germline ends came to 15 bases. CDR3 size: 15 residues. This clonotype came up many times. Its target is unknown. Production of TCR beta cDNA used 500 ng total RNA together with a constant-region primer. Three nested multiplex PCR rounds, a slightly modified ARM-PCR method, built the TCR beta libraries. Primers for the first two PCR rounds were TRBV1-TRBV30 forward primers and a C-beta reverse primer (approximately 10 cycles per round). TCRdb analysed the multiplex PCR reads with MiXCR anew, one entry per CDR3 protein. The sample carries about 64,000 distinct CDR3 sequences, 71% recorded once.

Study outcomes and limitations: When set against blood, tumors had a significantly higher top-250-clone fraction (p = 0.039).

The material sequenced was liver tumor tissue from sampling region 4. Subset described: tumor region T4, right-lateral pole. This chain joins TRBV5-1 and TRBJ2-7; possible D gene TRBD2, 5 bases. The sequence came from a middle-aged man with primary liver carcinoma and hepatitis B virus infection. The CDR3 DNA sequence: TGCGCCAGCAGCTTGGGATCTAGCAAAGGAGACGAGCAGTACTTC. Its protein product is CASSLGSSKGDEQYF.